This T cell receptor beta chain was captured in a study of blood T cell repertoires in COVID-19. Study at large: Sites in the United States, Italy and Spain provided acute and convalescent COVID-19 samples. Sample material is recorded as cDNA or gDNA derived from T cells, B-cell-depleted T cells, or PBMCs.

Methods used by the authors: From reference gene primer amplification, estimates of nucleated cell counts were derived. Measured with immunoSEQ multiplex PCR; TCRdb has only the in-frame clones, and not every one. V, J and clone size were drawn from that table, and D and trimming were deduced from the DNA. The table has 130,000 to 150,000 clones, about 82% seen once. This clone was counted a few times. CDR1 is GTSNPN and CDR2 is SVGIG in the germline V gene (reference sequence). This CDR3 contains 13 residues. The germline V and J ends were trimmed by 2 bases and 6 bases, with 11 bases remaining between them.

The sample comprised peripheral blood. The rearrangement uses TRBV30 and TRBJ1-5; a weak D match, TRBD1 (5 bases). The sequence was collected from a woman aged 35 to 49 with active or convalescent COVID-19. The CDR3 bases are TGTGCCTGGAGTAGGGGAAGGGCTCAGCCCCAGCATTTT. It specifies CAWSRGRAQPQHF.